This T cell receptor (beta chain) was sequenced during a study of T cell responses to AZD1222 COVID-19 vaccine (dated by TCRdb to the early 2020s). Study-wide context: Because spike-specific TCR depth and breadth did not differ between the two schedules, AZD1222 recipients who got a second dose at roughly 4 weeks were pooled with those who got a second dose at roughly 12 weeks. A total of 233 trial participants underwent TCR sequencing, of whom about 210 had received two doses of AZD1222 and approximately 26 had received two doses of the MenACWY control vaccine. Trial participants were enrolled into age subgroups of 18-55, 56-69 and 70-plus years, which contained about 150, 28 and 57 TCR-sequenced participants, respectively.

The CDR3 regions of human TCRbeta chains were subjected to immunosequencing. The study's own analysis went as follows. Repertoire TCRs were matched against a reference library of SARS-CoV-2-specific TCRs generated with the MIRA antigen-specificity platform. Breadth was defined as the fraction of unique TCRs that were SARS-CoV-2-associated, and depth was defined as the fraction of total T cells that were SARS-CoV-2-associated. Using the MIRA data, each spike-specific TCR was mapped to the spike region that the TCR reacts to and placed in a CD4 or CD8 class. Log10-transformed breadth and depth values were compared by one-way ANOVA with Sidak's multiple comparisons tests. Held by TCRdb, this immuneACCESS table contains in-frame sequences only and omits some clones. Under half of the omission traces to an unresolved V gene where checked; the cause of the rest is unknown. That table is the source of V, J and clone size, and D and trimming were worked out from the DNA. This sample comprises about 88,000 clones, roughly 94% of them detected only once. The top ten clonotypes cover 5% to 6.5% of the sample.

CDR1 is given as MNHEY and CDR2 as SMNVEV, both from the germline V gene (reference sequence). Trimming removed 5 bases from V and 6 bases from J, leaving 19 bases between the germline ends. The CDR3 holds 15 amino acids from the cysteine to the phenylalanine. Left in the record is the CDR3 DNA by itself, 45 bases read in frame from the first base. General study outcomes and caveats: Vaccine-associated CD4 TCRs spanned the whole spike protein, with dominant responses in regions 160-218 and 743-854. Nearly half of unique spike-specific TCRs reportedly recognized epitopes outside regions mutated in the B.1.351 and B.1.1.7 variants. A significant rise in spike-specific TCR breadth and depth was observed after two AZD1222 doses relative to day 0 and relative to MenACWY recipients. Because no day 14 peak-response samples were available, repertoires were characterized only after the peak T cell response. The 56-69-year group was small, and its depth increase did not reach significance, likely because of low power. Conclusions about previously exposed vaccinees are limited, since just 5 to 7 AZD1222 recipients were seropositive for SARS-CoV-2 at baseline. Participants were mostly white British and included more females than males, and it was suggested by the authors that clonal diversity may have been underestimated.

As concerns this clone: No antigen is known for it. Nothing much larger sits one base from this clone, and base qualities are not available.

Reading the label with the study, this specimen's time point is: baseline before first vaccination. Vaccinee samples were obtained from the UK trials COV001 and COV002, which included a single-blind randomized controlled phase 2/3 trial of AZD1222 (ChAdOx1 nCoV-19) in healthy adults. For TCRbeta chain sequencing, PBMC samples from trial participants were taken at day 0 and at day 28 after the second dose. The clonotype originates from an adult in good health. This material consisted of peripheral blood, taken on day 0 of AZD1222 vaccination. The chain couples TRBV27 to TRBJ1-1, with no reliable assignment of the D segment. The DNA reads TGTGCCAGCAGTCCTCACCCTGGACGGATCGCTGAAGCTTTCTTT. Its translation reads: CASSPHPGRIAEAFF.